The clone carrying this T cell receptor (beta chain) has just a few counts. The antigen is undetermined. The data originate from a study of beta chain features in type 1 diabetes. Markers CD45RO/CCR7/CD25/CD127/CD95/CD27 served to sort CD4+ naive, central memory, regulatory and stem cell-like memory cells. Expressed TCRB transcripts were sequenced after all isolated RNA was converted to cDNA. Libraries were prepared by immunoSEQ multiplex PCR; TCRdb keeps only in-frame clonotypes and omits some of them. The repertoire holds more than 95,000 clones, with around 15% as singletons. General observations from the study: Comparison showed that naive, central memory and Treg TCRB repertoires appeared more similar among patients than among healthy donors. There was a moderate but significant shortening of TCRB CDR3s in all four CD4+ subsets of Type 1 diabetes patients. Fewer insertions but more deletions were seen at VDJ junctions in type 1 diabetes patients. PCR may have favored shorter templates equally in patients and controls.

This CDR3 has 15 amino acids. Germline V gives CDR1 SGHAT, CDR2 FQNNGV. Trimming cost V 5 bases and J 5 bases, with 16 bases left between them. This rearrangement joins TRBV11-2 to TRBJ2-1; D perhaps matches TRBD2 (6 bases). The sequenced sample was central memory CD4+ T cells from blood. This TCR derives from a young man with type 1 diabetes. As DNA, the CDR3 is TGTGCCAGCAGCCCCCGACTAGGGGCCCACAATGAGCAGTTCTTC. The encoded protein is CASSPRLGAHNEQFF.